The 26 T cell receptor beta chains given below trace back to one sample, sequenced in a study of cytomegalovirus exposure and HLA in healthy donors (dated 2017 in TCRdb). Library construction relied on the immunoSEQ multiplex PCR assay. A mixture of 60 forward primers for TCR Vbeta segments and 13 reverse primers for TCR Jbeta segments was used in the multiplex PCR. This immuneACCESS table, as held by TCRdb, lists in-frame sequences with V and J called but not all clones. Of the missing ones, under half trace to an unresolved V gene in checked studies; the others have no known cause. The sample includes about 51,000 clones, with about four fifths observed a single time. The biggest ten clones account for 2% to 2.5% of the sample. Material for sequencing was PBMCs. Receptor source: a boy between 5 and 17 years old in good health and CMV-seropositive.

The chain links TRBV5-6 to TRBJ2-3; unclear D gene. The CDR3 totals 15 residues. Trimming removed 0 bases from V and 6 bases from J, with 14 bases in between. CDR1 SGHDT and CDR2 YYEEEE come from the germline V gene. CDR3 residues: CASSLGLLTRDTQYF. CDR3 bases: TGTGCCAGCAGCTTGGGTCTTCTCACGAGGGATACGCAGTATTTT. Full variable domain (missing parts from reference TRBV5-6 and TRBJ2-3): DAGVTQSPTHLIKTRGQQVTLRCSPKSGHDTVSWYQQALGQGPQFIFQYYEEEERQRGNFPDRFSGHQFPNYSSELNVNALLLGDSALYLCASSLGLLTRDTQYFGPGTRLTVL.

This rearrangement joins TRBV5-1 to TRBJ2-1; 13 bases fit TRBD2. The trim removed 4 bases at V and 7 bases at J, leaving 8 bases unmatched. Germline CDR1 and CDR2: SGHRS and YFSETQ. This CDR3 has 16 amino acids. In DNA form, the CDR3 reads TGCGCCAGCAGCCTGGGACTAGCGGGGTCTAAAAATGAGCAGTTCTTC. This sequence encodes CASSLGLAGSKNEQFF.

The table lists this clone with a count of one. The chain carries TRBV6-1 and TRBJ1-1, with D perhaps matching TRBD1 (5 bases). The germline V and J ends were trimmed by 8 bases and 5 bases, with 18 bases remaining between them. This CDR3 region has 14 residues. CDR1 and CDR2 from the germline V gene are MNHNS and SASEGT. DNA for the CDR3: TGTGCCAGCTGGATGCCGGGGGGGAGAACTGAAGCTTTCTTT. It translates to CASWMPGGRTEAFF.

The genes are TRBV7-2 and TRBJ2-3; 8 positions agree with TRBD2. V gave up 4 bases and J gave up 4 bases; unmatched junction bases: 7. This CDR3 spans 15 amino acids. The germline V gene has CDR1 SGHTA and CDR2 FQGNSA. CDR3 residues: CASSYSLAGSDTQYF. CDR3 coding DNA: TGTGCCAGCAGCTACAGTCTAGCGGGCTCAGATACGCAGTATTTT.

This clone came up once. This chain uses TRBV10-1 with TRBJ1-2; maybe TRBD1 (5 bases). Germline CDR1 reads WNHNN; CDR2 reads SYGVQD (reference sequence). V lost 3 bases to trimming and J lost 6 bases, with 14 bases between them. The CDR3 spans 14 residues. The CDR3, as DNA: TGCGCCAGCAGTGACCCCCTACGGGGGGATGGCTACACCTTC. It specifies CASSDPLRGDGYTF.

V and J are TRBV9 and TRBJ2-7, with D possibly TRBD2 on 7 matching bases. The germline gives CDR1 SGDLS, CDR2 YYNGEE. The length of the CDR3 is 14 residues. V was pared by 0 bases and J by 3 bases, with 10 bases between. The CDR3: CASSVGEGGYEQYF. The CDR3, as DNA: TGTGCCAGCAGCGTAGGGGAGGGGGGCTACGAGCAGTACTTC.

This clone was observed a single time. This chain connects TRBV27 to TRBJ2-1; 7 bases match TRBD2. Germline CDR1 reads MNHEY; CDR2 reads SMNVEV (reference sequence). Trimming took 10 bases from V and 7 from J; bases not matched to a gene: 13. The CDR3 has 14 residues. This chain's CDR3 is CATSRDYSGNEQFF. Here the CDR3 DNA reads TGTGCCACCAGCCGGGACTACTCAGGAAATGAGCAGTTCTTC.

The chain has TRBV6-5 and TRBJ1-1, with 7 bases fitting TRBD1. Germline CDR1 reads MNHEY; CDR2 reads SVGAGI. This CDR3 region has 15 residues. J gave up 1 base and V 5 bases, and 7 bases lay outside the gene matches. The CDR3 sequence is CASSKGQDGNTEAFF. For the CDR3, the DNA is TGTGCCAGCAGTAAAGGACAGGATGGGAACACTGAAGCTTTCTTT.

In this sample, this clone turned up a few times. J is TRBJ2-5 and V is TRBV2, with a tentative D call TRBD2 (6 bases). Germline V gene data show CDR1 as SNHLY and CDR2 as FYNNEI. This CDR3 contains 16 residues. Between the trimmed V and J ends, which lost 3 bases and 5 bases, there was a span of 19 bases. The CDR3 region is CASSENQERRGETQYF. The CDR3 DNA reads TGTGCCAGCAGTGAGAATCAGGAAAGACGGGGGGAGACCCAGTACTTC.

This chain's CDR3 is CASSKGGYEQYF. The CDR3 DNA sequence: TGTGCCAGTAGCAAAGGGGGATACGAGCAGTACTTC. The V call is TRBV19, the J call TRBJ2-7; TRBD1 might be the D (6 bases). V lost 6 bases and J 4 bases, leaving 10 bases between the germline ends. The V gene's germline CDR1 is LNHDA and CDR2 SQIVND (reference sequence). CDR3 length equals 12 residues.

V is TRBV4-1 and J is TRBJ2-2; the D gene is possibly TRBD2 (6 bases). This CDR3 spans 14 amino acids. V lost 6 bases and J lost 3, with 11 bases in between. Germline V gene lookup returns CDR1 MGHRA and CDR2 YSYEKL. The DNA of the CDR3 is TGCGCCAGCAGTCTAACTAGCCACACCGGGGAGCTGTTTTTT. Translated, it gives CASSLTSHTGELFF.

The rearrangement joins TRBV4-1 to TRBJ1-5, with TRBD1 identical over 10 bases. The length of the CDR3 is 15 residues. V was clipped by 0 bases and J by 7 bases; unmatched bases: 3. Germline CDR1 reads MGHRA; CDR2 reads YSYEKL. CDR3: CASSQEGTGVQPQHF. DNA for the CDR3: TGCGCCAGCAGCCAAGAGGGGACAGGGGTACAGCCCCAGCATTTT.

This clone is a singleton in its sample. The chain recombines TRBV5-5 with TRBJ2-7, with D perhaps matching TRBD1 (5 bases). V lost 0 bases, J lost 1 base, and 11 bases lay in between. In germline, CDR1 is SGHKS, CDR2 YYEKEE (reference sequence). CDR3 length equals 15 residues. The CDR3 DNA sequence: TGTGCCAGCAGCTTGGTAGGGGCAGTTTCCTACGAGCAGTACTTC. This encodes CASSLVGAVSYEQYF. Looking up the rest from reference TRBV5-5 and TRBJ2-7 gives the full variable domain: DAGVTQSPTHLIKTRGQQVTLRCSPISGHKSVSWYQQVLGQGPQFIFQYYEKEERGRGNFPDRFSARQFPNYSSELNVNALLLGDSALYLCASSLVGAVSYEQYFGPGTRLTVT.

The gene calls are TRBV6-5 and TRBJ1-1; D ambiguous. CDR3 length: 13 amino acids. Germline V gives CDR1 MNHEY, CDR2 SVGAGI. With 5 bases removed from V and 10 bases from J, the gap between germline ends came to 17 bases. This chain's CDR3 is CASSRSGGDAAFF. In nucleotides, the CDR3 is TGTGCCAGCAGTCGTAGCGGCGGGGATGCAGCTTTCTTT.

The chain has TRBV19 and TRBJ1-5, with D perhaps TRBD1 (5 bases). The germline V gene has CDR1 LNHDA and CDR2 SQIVND (reference sequence). V lost 3 bases and J lost 1, with 22 bases in between. CDR3 length equals 19 residues. In DNA form, the CDR3 reads TGTGCCAGTAGTATTGTTCGATTCACGGGCAGGGAAAGCAATCAGCCCCAGCATTTT. Protein: CASSIVRFTGRESNQPQHF.

The CDR3, as DNA: TGTGCCAGCTCGCTCAGCGGTGAGACCCAGTACTTC. It encodes CASSLSGETQYF. The genes are TRBV6-5 and TRBJ2-5; possible D gene TRBD2, 5 bases. This CDR3 has 12 amino acids. The germline CDR1 and CDR2 sequences are MNHEY and SVGAGI. The ends were cut back, 8 bases at V and 5 bases at J, with 12 bases in the middle.

The J gene is TRBJ1-3, the V gene TRBV7-6; TRBD1 is a possible D gene (6 bases). The germline CDR1 and CDR2 sequences are SGHVS and FNYEAQ. V shed 7 bases and J shed 0 bases, with 16 bases lying between them. The CDR3 sequence is 16 residues long. This CDR3 reads CASTTGPSSSGNTIYF. In nucleotides, the CDR3 is TGTGCCAGCACTACAGGGCCGTCCTCCTCTGGAAACACCATATATTTT. The whole variable domain, filled in from reference TRBV7-6 and TRBJ1-3, reads GAGVSQSPRYKVTKRGQDVALRCDPISGHVSLYWYRQALGQGPEFLTYFNYEAQQDKSGLPNDRFSAERPEGSISTLTIQRTEQRDSAMYRCASTTGPSSSGNTIYFGEGSWLTVV.

The V gene is TRBV19, the J gene TRBJ1-2; D might be TRBD1 (5 bases). CDR1 LNHDA and CDR2 SQIVND come from the germline V gene (reference sequence). The V and J ends lost 2 bases and 4 bases respectively, with 8 bases between them. The CDR3 covers 13 residues. The CDR3 region has the DNA TGTGCCAGTAGTATACCCAGGGTCTATGGCTACACCTTC. Its protein product is CASSIPRVYGYTF.

This clone was picked up one time. The V and J genes are TRBV5-1 and TRBJ1-2, with D uncertain. V gave up 4 bases and J gave up 4 bases, with 14 bases separating them. The CDR3 extends over 14 amino acids. Germline V gives CDR1 SGHRS, CDR2 YFSETQ. The CDR3 coding sequence is TGCGCCAGCAGCGCGGAAACGGGATTCTATGGCTACACCTTC. It yields the protein CASSAETGFYGYTF.

This chain links TRBV7-6 with TRBJ2-7; 11 bases map to TRBD1. V lost 5 bases to trimming and J lost 4 bases; unmatched junction nucleotides: 13. The CDR3 contains 17 residues. Germline CDR1 reads SGHVS; CDR2 reads FNYEAQ. The CDR3 loop is CASSGRVLGQGAYEQYF. The CDR3, as DNA: TGTGCCAGCAGCGGAAGGGTGCTCGGACAGGGGGCTTACGAGCAGTACTTC.

The V call is TRBV6-5, the J call TRBJ1-2; 7 bases are a match to TRBD1. J gave up 2 bases and V 4 bases, and 4 bases lay outside the gene matches. The CDR3 contains 14 residues. Germline V gene data show CDR1 as MNHEY and CDR2 as SVGAGI. Here the CDR3 reads CASSFGTENYGYTF. CDR3 nucleotides: TGTGCCAGCAGTTTCGGGACAGAGAACTATGGCTACACCTTC.

J is TRBJ2-2 and V is TRBV11-2, with D maybe TRBD2 (6 bases). The germline V gene encodes CDR1 SGHAT and CDR2 FQNNGV. This CDR3 is 13 amino acids long. The V end was cut by 7 bases, the J end by 5 bases, with 11 bases between. CDR3 loop: CASTLGRTGELFF. For the CDR3, the DNA is TGTGCCAGCACTTTGGGGAGGACCGGGGAGCTGTTTTTT.

The chain has TRBV9 and TRBJ2-5; 11 bases match TRBD1. The J call could be wrong; TRBJ2-7 is a better fit for the DNA end. The CDR3 runs 14 residues. Germline lookup yields CDR1 SGDLS and CDR2 YYNGEE. The CDR3 reads CASSVGQGGYEQYF. Here the CDR3 DNA reads TGTGCCAGCAGCGTGGGACAGGGGGGATACGAGCAGTACTTC.

The CDR3 loop is CSPEVVNGGGRNEQFF. CDR3 DNA sequence: TGTTCCCCAGAGGTCGTCAATGGCGGGGGGCGGAATGAGCAGTTCTTC. The chain has TRBV7-9 and TRBJ2-1; 8 nucleotides match TRBD2. Germline V gene data show CDR1 as SEHNR and CDR2 as FQNEAQ (reference sequence). This CDR3 contains 16 residues.

The chain couples TRBV5-1 to TRBJ2-7; TRBD2 matches at 8 bases. This CDR3 is built from 12 residues. The germline V gene has CDR1 SGHRS and CDR2 YFSETQ. J was trimmed by 5 bases and V by 5 bases; bases with no gene match: 3. In DNA form, the CDR3 reads TGCGCCAGCAGTCGGGGGGGGAACGAGCAGTACTTC. Translation gives CASSRGGNEQYF.

The chain links TRBV10-3 to TRBJ2-7, with 10 bases identical to TRBD1. CDR1 is ENHRY, CDR2 SYGVKD, per germline. The CDR3 consists of 14 residues. V was clipped by 4 bases and J by 4 bases; unmatched bases: 4. CDR3 sequence (DNA): TGTGCCATCAGTGGGGACAGGGGCGCATACGAGCAGTACTTC. This codes for CAISGDRGAYEQYF.